This T cell receptor beta chain was observed in a study of chemoradiotherapy in HPV16-positive cancers. Study background: Candidate HPV-specific T-cell clones and common TCR motifs came from functional assays in a couple of HPV16-positive patients.

Sequenced by immunoSEQ multiplex PCR; TCRdb stores in-frame clones only, minus some. Of 7,500 to 8,000 clones in the sample, roughly four fifths were seen once. In the case of this clone: As yet, its antigen is unknown.

CDR1 and CDR2 from the germline V gene are MRHNA and SNTAGT. The CDR3 runs 11 residues. Trimming took off 8 bases at V and 2 bases at J, with 4 bases between the two ends. Study results and caveats: Non-HPV-specific T cells did not expand in tumors during treatment, whereas candidate HPV-specific clones and E7-related motifs did.

This TCR came from a human donor with HPV-associated anogenital cancer. This sample was obtained from a patient who underwent chemoradiotherapy. The chain recombines TRBV6-4 with TRBJ1-3; the D is unclear. CDR3 region: CASAPGNTIYF. CDR3 nucleotides: TGTGCCAGCGCCCCTGGAAACACCATATATTTT.